This entry is about one TCR beta chain. Its recognized antigen is unknown. Qualities for individual bases were not recorded, and no much larger clone is one base off. The data originate from a study of T cell responses to AZD1222 COVID-19 vaccine (dated by TCRdb to the early 2020s). Describing the broader study: AZD1222 recipients whose second dose came at about 4 weeks and those whose second dose came at about 12 weeks were combined into one group, since spike-specific TCR depth and breadth did not differ between the two schedules. A total of 230 to 250 trial participants underwent TCR sequencing, of whom about 210 had received two doses of AZD1222 and approximately 25 had received two doses of the MenACWY control vaccine. Trial participants were enrolled by age into 18-55, 56-69 and 70-plus year subgroups, with 148, 28 and 57 TCR-sequenced participants respectively.

The CDR3 regions of human TCRbeta chains were subjected to immunosequencing. The paper's data handling went like this. Repertoire TCRs were matched against a reference library of SARS-CoV-2-specific TCRs generated with the MIRA antigen-specificity platform. Breadth meant the fraction of unique TCRs that were SARS-CoV-2-associated, whereas depth meant the fraction of total T cells that were SARS-CoV-2-associated. Using the MIRA data, each spike-specific TCR was mapped to the spike region that the TCR reacts to and placed in a CD4 or CD8 class. Log10-transformed breadth and depth values were compared by one-way ANOVA with Sidak's multiple comparisons tests. TCRdb obtained this table from immuneACCESS and retained in-frame rearrangements with V and J assigned. These tables miss some clones; where compared with another copy, unresolved V genes account for less than half of the shortfall, and the remainder is unexplained. The D gene and trimming were derived from the DNA, and the V and J assignments and clone size from that table. The sample contains over 85,000 clones, 85% to 90% of them found a single time. The ten largest clones capture approximately 7% of the sample.

The time point label corresponds to: baseline before first vaccination. The vaccinee samples were drawn from two UK trials, COV001 and COV002, one of which was a single-blind randomized controlled phase 2/3 trial testing AZD1222 (ChAdOx1 nCoV-19) in healthy adults. For TCRbeta chain sequencing, PBMC samples were collected from trial participants at day 0 and at day 28 after the second dose. For CDR1 and CDR2, the germline V gene lists KGHSH and LQKENI. V lost 3 bases and J lost 2 bases, and the count of bases not matched to a germline gene is 11. The CDR3 covers 18 residues, taking in both the cysteine and the phenylalanine. The CDR3 DNA has 54 bases and is translated from base 1. Broader findings and caveats from the paper: In the small 56-69-year group, the increase in depth fell short of significance, most likely because of low power. Because no day 14 peak-response samples were available, repertoires were characterized only after the peak T cell response. Spike-specific TCR breadth and depth rose significantly after two AZD1222 doses compared with day 0 and with MenACWY recipients. Reportedly, almost half of the unique spike-specific TCRs recognized epitopes lying outside the regions that are mutated in the B.1.351 and B.1.1.7 variants. Participants were mostly white British, with more females than males. The authors suggested clonal diversity may have been underestimated. Conclusions about previously exposed vaccinees are limited, since just a handful of AZD1222 recipients were seropositive for SARS-CoV-2 at baseline. Vaccine-associated CD4 TCRs spanned the whole spike protein, with dominant responses in regions 160-218 and 743-854.

This chain joins TRBV18 to TRBJ2-3, with 10 bases matching TRBD2. Sequencing used peripheral blood, obtained on day 0 of AZD1222 vaccination. The TCR originated in an adult in good health. The nucleotides are TGTGCCAGCTCACCGGGAATTAGCGGGAGGCTTTACACAGATACGCAGTATTTT. Translated, this is CASSPGISGRLYTDTQYF.